The rows below give T cell receptor beta chains drawn from one sample of a study of blood T cell repertoires in COVID-19. Sequencing was performed with immunoSEQ multiplex PCR; in TCRdb, only in-frame clones are kept and a portion is missing. The repertoire holds about 290,000 clones, with just under 90% as singletons. What was sequenced was peripheral blood. The receptors come from a woman aged 25 to 39 with COVID-19, enrolled during active disease. The CDR3 runs from the conserved cysteine through the conserved F or W. D genes are given only for firm matches. A clone size is listed for some rows: how often the clone was seen (once, few, many), or a class if it is expanded.

j_call,d_call,clone_size,v_call,cdr3_aa,cdr3_nt
TRBJ1-5,.,.,TRBV5-1,CASSEGGGLNQPQHF,TGCGCCAGCAGCGAAGGAGGGGGACTAAATCAGCCCCAGCATTTT
TRBJ1-4,.,.,TRBV19,CASSRGREKLFF,TGTGCCAGTAGTCGAGGGCGCGAAAAACTGTTTTTT
TRBJ2-4,TRBD2,.,TRBV7-2,CASTGGTKNIQYF,TGTGCCAGCACGGGGGGGACCAAAAACATTCAGTACTTC
TRBJ1-1,.,.,TRBV5-6,CASSFGGGGGDTEAFF,TGTGCCAGCAGCTTCGGTGGGGGCGGTGGGGACACTGAAGCTTTCTTT
TRBJ1-2,TRBD1,.,TRBV11-3,CASSLGQSNYGYTF,TGTGCCAGCAGCTTGGGACAGTCAAACTATGGCTACACCTTC
TRBJ2-3,TRBD2,.,TRBV4-1,CASSRLAGGRDTQYF,TGCGCCAGCAGTAGACTAGCGGGGGGGCGAGATACGCAGTATTTT
TRBJ2-1,TRBD1,few,TRBV3-1/TRBV3-2,CASLRQGPYNEQFF,TGTGCCAGCCTCCGACAGGGGCCCTACAATGAGCAGTTCTTC
TRBJ2-1,TRBD2,.,TRBV19,CASSAHSGGTYNEQFF,TGTGCCAGTAGTGCCCACTCGGGGGGGACCTACAATGAGCAGTTCTTC
TRBJ1-1,.,.,TRBV2,CASSEWQGLTEAFF,TGTGCCAGCAGTGAGTGGCAGGGGTTGACTGAAGCTTTCTTT
TRBJ1-5,.,.,TRBV19,CASSPRGGDNQPQHF,TGTGCCAGTAGTCCTCGGGGGGGCGACAATCAGCCCCAGCATTTT
TRBJ2-1,.,.,TRBV19,CASTAGSQWSRQFF,TGTGCCAGTACCGCGGGGTCTCAATGGAGTAGGCAGTTCTTC
TRBJ2-3,TRBD2,.,TRBV5-1,CASSLVLGGTTDTQYF,TGCGCCAGCAGCTTGGTATTGGGGGGGACCACAGATACGCAGTATTTT
TRBJ1-2,TRBD1,.,TRBV5-6,CASSLDRGYGYTF,TGTGCCAGCAGCCTTGACAGGGGATATGGCTACACCTTC
TRBJ1-6,TRBD1,.,TRBV5-3,CARSRDRVSDSPLHF,TGTGCCAGAAGCCGCGACAGGGTGTCCGATTCACCCCTCCACTTT
TRBJ2-7,TRBD1,.,TRBV11-2,CASSQQGGTYEQYF,TGTGCCAGCAGTCAACAGGGGGGCACCTACGAGCAGTACTTC
TRBJ1-1,TRBD1,.,TRBV6-5,CASSYDRANTEAFF,TGTGCCAGCAGTTACGACAGGGCGAACACTGAAGCTTTCTTT
TRBJ1-1,TRBD1,.,TRBV2,CASRDGTGQNTEAFF,TGTGCCAGCAGGGACGGGACAGGACAGAACACTGAAGCTTTCTTT